The 10 T cell receptor beta chains listed next were all sequenced from one sample in a study of blood T cell repertoires in COVID-19. Repertoires were generated with immunoSEQ multiplex PCR, while TCRdb's copy carries only in-frame clones and drops some. The data hold roughly 200,000 clones, with 85% to 90% observed a single time. The sample was peripheral blood. Receptors originate from a man at least 80 years old with acute or convalescent COVID-19.

The chain has TRBV6-5 and TRBJ1-4; D perhaps matches TRBD1 (5 bases). The germline gives CDR1 MNHEY, CDR2 SVGAGI. The V end was cut by 0 bases, the J end by 8 bases, with 13 bases between. CDR3 length: 15 amino acids. CDR3 region: CASSYSVPGLEKLFF. The CDR3 DNA reads as TGTGCCAGCAGTTACTCAGTCCCGGGACTGGAAAAACTGTTTTTT.

V is TRBV2 and J is TRBJ2-2; D not resolved. V gave up 4 bases and J gave up 6 bases, with 12 bases separating them. This CDR3 is 14 amino acids long. Germline lookup yields CDR1 SNHLY and CDR2 FYNNEI. The CDR3 sequence: CASSANALAGELFF. As DNA, the CDR3 is TGTGCCAGCAGTGCCAATGCTCTAGCCGGGGAGCTGTTTTTT.

The V call is TRBV11-3, the J call TRBJ2-2, with 7 bases aligning to TRBD2. Per germline, CDR1 SGHNT and CDR2 YENEEA. This CDR3 comprises 15 residues. The V and J ends lost 5 bases and 6 bases, in that order; junction bases with no gene match: 9. The CDR3 loop reads CASSPAAAGAGELFF. The CDR3 DNA follows: TGTGCCAGCAGCCCCGCAGCTGCGGGGGCCGGGGAGCTGTTTTTT.

The chain uses TRBV5-1 and TRBJ1-6, with a possible D match to TRBD1 (5 bases). Trimming left V 4 bases short and J 7 bases short, with 12 bases between. In germline, CDR1 is SGHRS, CDR2 YFSETQ. This CDR3 has 14 amino acids. The CDR3 is CASSPPTANSPLHF. The CDR3 nucleotides are TGCGCCAGCAGCCCACCGACAGCGAATTCACCCCTCCACTTT.

This clone showed up just a few times. V is TRBV12-2 and J is TRBJ2-7; the table calls TRBD2, which could not be checked here. TRBV12-2 is a pseudogene locus. This CDR3 region has 14 residues. Here the CDR3 DNA reads TGTGCAAGTCGCTTGCCGTGGAGCTCCTACGAGCAGTACTTC. This sequence encodes CASRLPWSSYEQYF.

V gene TRBV30 combines with J gene TRBJ2-1; D not resolved. Germline values: CDR1 GTSNPN, CDR2 SVGIG (reference sequence). V was clipped by 2 bases and J by 0 bases, with 5 bases between them. This CDR3 contains 13 residues. The CDR3, as DNA: TGTGCCTGGAGTATATCCTCCTACAATGAGCAGTTCTTC. Its translation is CAWSISSYNEQFF.

The gene calls are TRBV5-5 and TRBJ2-1; 14 bases fit TRBD2. V shed 0 bases and J 9 bases; nucleotides not matched to a gene: 11. CDR1 and CDR2 (germline): SGHKS, YYEKEE (reference sequence). This CDR3 comprises 18 residues. The CDR3 DNA reads as TGTGCCAGCAGCTTGGAGGGGACCGGGACTAGCGGGAGTCCTGAGCAGTTCTTC. Residues: CASSLEGTGTSGSPEQFF. The full variable domain, in which reference TRBV5-5 and TRBJ2-1 provide the parts outside the CDR3, is DAGVTQSPTHLIKTRGQQVTLRCSPISGHKSVSWYQQVLGQGPQFIFQYYEKEERGRGNFPDRFSARQFPNYSSELNVNALLLGDSALYLCASSLEGTGTSGSPEQFFGPGTRLTVL.

This clone showed up just once. The chain combines TRBV5-1 with TRBJ2-3, with 10 bases fitting TRBD2. Germline assignment: CDR1 SGHRS and CDR2 YFSETQ. The CDR3 totals 17 residues. Losses at the gene ends were 0 bases for V and 3 bases for J; bases not matched to a gene: 7. The chain's CDR3 is CASSLGASGSKTDTQYF. The CDR3 DNA reads TGCGCCAGCAGCTTGGGGGCTAGCGGGAGTAAGACAGATACGCAGTATTTT.

This chain joins TRBV11-3 and TRBJ2-5; 9 nucleotides match TRBD1. The CDR3 is made up of 16 amino acids. Losses at the gene ends were 1 base for V and 5 bases for J; bases not matched to a gene: 8. Germline V lookup: CDR1 SGHNT, CDR2 YENEEA. CDR3 residues: CASSLAPGTGHETQYF. DNA of the CDR3: TGTGCCAGCAGCTTAGCCCCCGGGACAGGGCACGAGACCCAGTACTTC.

V gene TRBV6-5 combines with J gene TRBJ1-6; D remains unclear. CDR1 and CDR2 (germline): MNHEY, SVGAGI. V was trimmed by 6 bases and J by 14 bases, leaving 8 bases between them. CDR3 size: 10 residues. The DNA for the CDR3 is TGTGCCAGCAGCGACTTCGCCCTCCACTTT. Translating it yields CASSDFALHF.